The clone carrying this TCR beta chain showed up just a few times. The data were taken from a study of response to subunit inactivated influenza vaccine. V shed 3 bases and J shed 5 bases, with 11 bases lying between them. The CDR3 has 14 residues. Germline V lookup: CDR1 KGHDR, CDR2 SFDVKD. In TCRdb, the RT-PCR reads were re-called with MiXCR into one record per CDR3 protein. Altogether hundreds of thousands of distinct CDR3 sequences are present, around 8% being singletons, with the ten largest covering around 13%. The material was PBMCs from blood, obtained less than 30 months after vaccination. The chain joins TRBV24-1 to TRBJ2-3, with D uncertain. This TCR came from a man between 50 and 69 years old who received an inactivated influenza vaccine. The CDR3 DNA reads TGTGCCACCAGTGATCCCGGATTTCTAGATACGCAGTATTTT. Residues: CATSDPGFLDTQYF.